This T cell receptor (beta chain) was profiled in a study of T cells in localized non-small cell lung cancer. The length of the CDR3 is 11 residues. V lost 4 bases, J lost 7 bases, and 8 bases lay in between. Germline CDR1 SGHDT, CDR2 YYEEEE. Study findings and constraints: Heterogeneity cannot be ruled out, as sequencing used one tumor region only. Overall survival was longer when the density of T cells in the blood was higher. A median of about 54 of the top 100 tumor clones appeared in adjacent lung, which was paired and uninvolved. Uninvolved adjacent lung, not tumor, had the highest T cell clonality.

Of note for this clone: Its antigen is undetermined.

Assay used: immunoSEQ multiplex PCR; TCRdb lists only in-frame clones, some missing. The data show tens of thousands of clones, with around 87% seen just once and roughly 3.6% held by the top ten. The chain employs TRBV5-6 and TRBJ1-1, with D perhaps matching TRBD1 (6 bases). Here the sequenced sample was peripheral blood, taken before any cancer treatment. This sequence was found in a man aged 18 to 50 with stage I lung adenocarcinoma. CDR3 in amino acids: CASSRTVEAFF. The CDR3 DNA reads as TGTGCCAGCAGCAGGACAGTTGAAGCTTTCTTT.